One and the same sample provided the 25 T cell receptor beta chains below, sequenced in a study of T cell responses to AZD1222 COVID-19 vaccine. Using immunoSEQ multiplex PCR, the repertoire was profiled, and TCRdb retains in-frame clones only, with some absent. The sample consists of more than 90,000 clones, about 87% of them appearing once. Sequencing used peripheral blood, obtained 28 days after the second AZD1222 dose. The receptors stem from an adult who received the AZD1222 COVID-19 vaccine.

The chain carries TRBV5-5 and TRBJ2-1; D is unclear. This CDR3 region has 14 residues. The germline gives CDR1 SGHKS, CDR2 YYEKEE (reference sequence). V lost 2 bases and J lost 2, with 8 bases in between. The DNA of the CDR3 is TGTGCCAGCAGCTTAAGGACGGCCTACAATGAGCAGTTCTTC. Protein product: CASSLRTAYNEQFF.

The V and J genes are TRBV5-6 and TRBJ1-2; maybe TRBD1 (5 bases). The CDR3 sequence is 19 residues long. CDR1 is SGHDT and CDR2 is YYEEEE in the germline V gene. V was pared by 4 bases and J by 4 bases, with 29 bases between. The CDR3 loop reads CASSRHIPGVNRATYGYTF. As DNA, the CDR3 is TGTGCCAGCAGCCGACACATCCCGGGGGTTAATCGAGCGACCTATGGCTACACCTTC. Drawing the rest from reference TRBV5-6 and TRBJ1-2, the complete variable domain is DAGVTQSPTHLIKTRGQQVTLRCSPKSGHDTVSWYQQALGQGPQFIFQYYEEEERQRGNFPDRFSGHQFPNYSSELNVNALLLGDSALYLCASSRHIPGVNRATYGYTFGSGTRLTVV.

CDR3: CASSPAGTGPDTEAFF. The CDR3 nucleotides read TGTGCCAGCAGTCCGGCGGGGACAGGTCCTGACACTGAAGCTTTCTTT. This chain links TRBV27 with TRBJ1-1; 8 bases match TRBD1. Per the germline V gene, CDR1 is MNHEY and CDR2 is SMNVEV (reference sequence). J was trimmed by 3 bases and V by 5 bases; bases with no gene match: 11. The CDR3 runs to 16 residues.

The chain has TRBV2 and TRBJ2-1; perhaps TRBD1 as D (6 bases). The CDR3 consists of 15 residues. V was shortened by 6 bases and J by 0 bases, with 12 bases between the two germline ends. CDR1 is SNHLY, CDR2 FYNNEI, per germline. CDR3 DNA sequence: TGTGCCAGCAGAGACAGGATGAGCTCCTACAATGAGCAGTTCTTC. Residues: CASRDRMSSYNEQFF.

The rearrangement uses TRBV19 and TRBJ2-7; D call uncertain. Trimming stripped 1 base from V and 3 bases from J, with 13 bases between. Germline V gene sequence: CDR1 LNHDA, CDR2 SQIVND (reference sequence). CDR3 length equals 15 residues. In nucleotides, the CDR3 is TGTGCCAGTAGTATAGCTAAGGGATCAATCTACGAGCAGTACTTC. Its translation is CASSIAKGSIYEQYF. Looking up the rest from reference TRBV19 and TRBJ2-7 gives the full variable domain: DGGITQSPKYLFRKEGQNVTLSCEQNLNHDAMYWYRQDPGQGLRLIYYSQIVNDFQKGDIAEGYSVSREKKESFPLTVTSAQKNPTAFYLCASSIAKGSIYEQYFGPGTRLTVT.

This chain links TRBV5-4 with TRBJ1-1, with 9 positions matching TRBD1. CDR3 length equals 14 residues. V was pared by 4 bases and J by 3 bases, with 4 bases of the junction left unmatched. Germline V gene lookup returns CDR1 SGHNT and CDR2 YYREEE (reference sequence). CDR3: CASSAQGADTEAFF. The CDR3 DNA reads TGTGCCAGCAGCGCACAGGGGGCCGACACTGAAGCTTTCTTT. Supplemented by reference TRBV5-4 and TRBJ1-1, the full variable domain reads ETGVTQSPTHLIKTRGQQVTLRCSSQSGHNTVSWYQQALGQGPQFIFQYYREEENGRGNFPPRFSGLQFPNYSSELNVNALELDDSALYLCASSAQGADTEAFFGQGTRLTVV.

This clone was picked up one time. The chain is built from TRBV7-2 and TRBJ1-2; 8 positions match TRBD1. In germline, CDR1 is SGHTA, CDR2 FQGNSA. V was pared by 4 bases and J by 4 bases, with 8 bases of the junction left unmatched. The CDR3 covers 15 residues. The DNA of the CDR3 is TGTGCCAGCAGCTCACAGGGGGAGGTCCTCTATGGCTACACCTTC. Its translation: CASSSQGEVLYGYTF.

V and J are TRBV27 and TRBJ2-2, with 9 nucleotides matching TRBD1. The CDR3 is 17 residues long. Trimming took 8 bases from V and 1 from J; bases not matched to a gene: 11. Germline assignment: CDR1 MNHEY and CDR2 SMNVEV (reference sequence). This chain's CDR3 is CASHGKGQGRNTGELFF. CDR3 sequence (DNA): TGTGCCAGCCATGGGAAGGGACAGGGACGGAACACCGGGGAGCTGTTTTTT.

V gene TRBV5-1 combines with J gene TRBJ1-1; possible D gene TRBD1, 6 bases. The CDR3 spans 15 residues. Germline V gene data show CDR1 as SGHRS and CDR2 as YFSETQ. V lost 4 bases to trimming and J lost 1 base, with 14 bases between them. The CDR3 loop reads CASSLPGAANTEAFF. The CDR3 nucleotides read TGCGCCAGCAGCCTACCGGGGGCAGCGAACACTGAAGCTTTCTTT.

This clone was counted only a few times. The chain recombines TRBV3-1 (or the pseudogene TRBV3-2) with TRBJ2-7, with D hard to call. This CDR3 spans 11 amino acids. Germline V gene lookup returns CDR1 LGHDT and CDR2 YNNKEL (reference sequence). V dropped 4 bases and J dropped 6 bases, with 7 bases sitting between them. The CDR3 here is CASSLMSEQYF. CDR3 nucleotide sequence: TGTGCCAGCAGCCTAATGTCCGAGCAGTACTTC.

V gene TRBV28 combines with J gene TRBJ1-5, with 8 bases lining up with TRBD1. The CDR3 is made up of 14 amino acids. Trimming cost V 2 bases and J 7 bases; bases outside gene matches: 4. CDR1 is MDHEN and CDR2 is SYDVKM in the germline V gene. The CDR3 coding sequence is TGTGCCAGCAGTTTACAGGGGGCCGGCCAGCCCCAGCATTTT. Amino acid sequence: CASSLQGAGQPQHF. Based on the CDR3 plus reference TRBV28 and TRBJ1-5, the full variable domain is DVKVTQSSRYLVKRTGEKVFLECVQDMDHENMFWYRQDPGLGLRLIYFSYDVKMKEKGDIPEGYSVSREKKERFSLILESASTNQTSMYLCASSLQGAGQPQHFGDGTRLSIL.

A note on this clone: At the DNA level, this CDR3 is encoded by other sequences in the same sample as well. The V gene is TRBV12-3 or TRBV12-4, the J gene TRBJ1-2; D not resolved. This CDR3 is built from 12 residues. Trimming left V 3 bases short and J 1 base short, with 3 bases between. CDR3 in DNA: TGTGCCAGCAGTTTCGGTAACTATGGCTACACCTTC. Its protein is CASSFGNYGYTF.

CDR3 nucleotides: TGCGCCAGCAGCCAAGGCCTTAATCAGCCCCAGCATTTT. Its translation is CASSQGLNQPQHF. The chain recombines TRBV4-3 with TRBJ1-5; D gene ambiguous. Trimming cost V 1 base and J 4 bases, with 5 bases left between them. Germline V gives CDR1 LGHNA, CDR2 YSLEER. CDR3 length: 13 residues.

V usage is TRBV9 and J usage is TRBJ2-1; TRBD2 matches 10 bases. The CDR3 loop spans 15 amino acids. The V gene end was trimmed by 5 bases and the J gene end by 1 base; junction bases not matched to a gene: 3. CDR1 is SGDLS and CDR2 is YYNGEE in the germline V gene. CDR3 region: CASSPSGGSYNEQFF. The CDR3 DNA sequence: TGTGCCAGCAGTCCTAGCGGGGGATCCTACAATGAGCAGTTCTTC.

The V and J genes are TRBV5-6 and TRBJ1-5, with 7 bases fitting TRBD1. V was pared by 4 bases and J by 2 bases, with 6 bases of the junction left unmatched. The CDR3 loop spans 15 amino acids. CDR1 is SGHDT, CDR2 YYEEEE, per germline. Written as DNA, the CDR3 is TGTGCCAGCAGCCCCGCCAGGGGGGGCAATCAGCCCCAGCATTTT. Its protein product is CASSPARGGNQPQHF. Looking up the rest from reference TRBV5-6 and TRBJ1-5 gives the full variable domain: DAGVTQSPTHLIKTRGQQVTLRCSPKSGHDTVSWYQQALGQGPQFIFQYYEEEERQRGNFPDRFSGHQFPNYSSELNVNALLLGDSALYLCASSPARGGNQPQHFGDGTRLSIL.

The chain links TRBV10-3 to TRBJ2-5, with 9 bases matching TRBD1. From germline, CDR1 is ENHRY and CDR2 SYGVKD. The CDR3 covers 14 residues. The ends lost 4 bases at V and 7 bases at J; junction bases unmatched: 7. The CDR3 protein is CAISGDRGQGTQYF. CDR3 nucleotides: TGTGCCATCAGTGGAGACAGGGGACAGGGGACCCAGTACTTC.

This chain joins TRBV27 and TRBJ2-3; D might be TRBD2 (5 bases). V lost 2 bases and J lost 8, with 17 bases in between. CDR3 length: 15 residues. Per germline, CDR1 MNHEY and CDR2 SMNVEV (reference sequence). The chain's CDR3 is CASSLTLATSGTQYF. CDR3 nucleotide sequence: TGTGCCAGCAGTTTAACCCTAGCCACGTCGGGTACGCAGTATTTT.

V is TRBV19 and J is TRBJ2-1; D gene unclear. The V gene's germline CDR1 is LNHDA and CDR2 SQIVND (reference sequence). Trimming removed 4 bases at V and 4 bases at J, with 8 bases between. This CDR3 is built from 13 residues. The CDR3 region has the DNA TGTGCCAGTAGTACTCAGAATTACAATGAGCAGTTCTTC. This codes for CASSTQNYNEQFF. Filled out from reference TRBV19 and TRBJ2-1, the complete variable domain reads DGGITQSPKYLFRKEGQNVTLSCEQNLNHDAMYWYRQDPGQGLRLIYYSQIVNDFQKGDIAEGYSVSREKKESFPLTVTSAQKNPTAFYLCASSTQNYNEQFFGPGTRLTVL.

The genes are TRBV12-3 or TRBV12-4 and TRBJ1-2; D is unresolved. V lost 6 bases and J lost 8, with 16 bases in between. The CDR3 is 13 residues long. The CDR3 loop reads CASSPPDHGGYTF. The DNA for the CDR3 is TGTGCCAGCAGCCCCCCGGACCATGGCGGCTACACCTTC.

Written as DNA, the CDR3 is TGCGCCAGCAGCTTGGTGACGGGCAGCCCTAACTATGGCTACACCTTC. Translation: CASSLVTGSPNYGYTF. V gene TRBV5-1 combines with J gene TRBJ1-2; D remains unclear. Looked up from germline, CDR1 is SGHRS and CDR2 is YFSETQ. V was shortened by 0 bases and J by 0 bases, with 12 bases between the two germline ends. This CDR3 has 16 residues.

This clone has a single count. V is TRBV18 and J is TRBJ2-2, with D possibly being TRBD1 or TRBD2 (6 bases each). This CDR3 is built from 15 residues. Between the trimmed V and J ends, which lost 2 bases and 3 bases, there was a span of 10 bases. Germline lookup yields CDR1 KGHSH and CDR2 LQKENI. The CDR3 DNA reads TGTGCCAGCTCACCATACGGGGGCGACACCGGGGAGCTGTTTTTT. Protein sequence: CASSPYGGDTGELFF.

The chain combines TRBV9 with TRBJ2-3, with unresolved D. CDR3 length equals 15 residues. With 0 bases removed from V and 4 bases from J, the gap between germline ends came to 12 bases. Germline V gene data show CDR1 as SGDLS and CDR2 as YYNGEE. The CDR3 DNA sequence: TGTGCCAGCAGCGTAGATGGGGTTAAGGCAGATACGCAGTATTTT. Amino acid sequence: CASSVDGVKADTQYF.

V gene TRBV9 combines with J gene TRBJ2-7; TRBD2 matches at 9 bases. The CDR3 runs to 14 residues. Germline trimming cut 0 bases from V and 7 bases from J; bases unmatched to any gene: 5. CDR1 and CDR2 from the germline V gene are SGDLS and YYNGEE. The DNA for the CDR3 is TGTGCCAGCAGCGTAGCCTCTAGCGGGAATGAGCAGTACTTC. Encoded protein: CASSVASSGNEQYF.

The V gene is TRBV6-5, the J gene TRBJ1-2, with TRBD1 matching 7 bases. Germline values: CDR1 MNHEY, CDR2 SVGAGI. The CDR3 totals 14 residues. Germline trimming cut 7 bases from V and 4 bases from J; bases unmatched to any gene: 9. CDR3 sequence: CASTGGQAFYGYTF. The CDR3 DNA sequence: TGTGCCAGCACCGGAGGACAGGCGTTCTATGGCTACACCTTC.

The genes are TRBV16 and TRBJ2-1; 10 bases match TRBD2. This CDR3 has 16 amino acids. CDR1 KGHSY and CDR2 FQNENV come from the germline V gene. The ends lost 3 bases at V and 7 bases at J; junction bases unmatched: 9. The CDR3 coding sequence is TGTGCCAGCAGCCATCCCCTAGCGGGAGTCTATAATGAGCAGTTCTTC. This sequence encodes CASSHPLAGVYNEQFF.